This TCR beta chain was identified during a study of blood T cell repertoires in COVID-19. Study summary: T cells, B-cell-depleted T cells, or PBMCs supplied cDNA or gDNA.

The CDR3 runs to 15 residues. V gave up 6 bases and J gave up 3 bases; unmatched junction bases: 4. The germline V gene has CDR1 ENHRY and CDR2 SYGVKD. As regards this clone: At the DNA level, this CDR3 is encoded by other sequences in the same sample as well.

Source study methods: Quantification of nucleated cells was approximated via reference gene primer amplification. Sequenced by immunoSEQ multiplex PCR; TCRdb stores in-frame clones only, minus some. The V and J calls and clone size come from that table; D and trimming were worked out from the DNA. The table records about 110,000 clones, about 88% of them present only once. The chain has TRBV10-3 and TRBJ1-6, with 8 bases that match TRBD1. Sequencing was performed on peripheral blood. The receptor's source is a woman in her 70s who had recovered from COVID-19. As DNA, the CDR3 is TGTGCCATCAGACAAGACAGGGGCTATAATTCACCCCTCCACTTT. It codes for CAIRQDRGYNSPLHF.